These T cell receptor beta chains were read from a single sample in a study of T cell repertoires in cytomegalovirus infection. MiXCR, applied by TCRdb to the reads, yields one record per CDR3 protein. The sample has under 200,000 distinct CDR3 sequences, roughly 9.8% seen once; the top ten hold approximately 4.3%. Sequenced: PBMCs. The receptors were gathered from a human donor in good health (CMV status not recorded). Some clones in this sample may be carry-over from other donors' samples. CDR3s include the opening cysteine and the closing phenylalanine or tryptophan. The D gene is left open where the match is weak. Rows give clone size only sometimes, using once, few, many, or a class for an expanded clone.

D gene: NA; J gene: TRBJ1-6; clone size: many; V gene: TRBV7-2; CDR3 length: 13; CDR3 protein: CASSSYVGVPLHF; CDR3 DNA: TGTGCCAGCAGCTCGTACGTGGGGGTACCCCTCCACTTT
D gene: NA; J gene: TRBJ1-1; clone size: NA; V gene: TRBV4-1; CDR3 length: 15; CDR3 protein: CASSQDPRERAEAFF; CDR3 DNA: TGTGCCAGCAGCCAAGATCCCAGGGAGAGGGCTGAAGCTTTCTTT
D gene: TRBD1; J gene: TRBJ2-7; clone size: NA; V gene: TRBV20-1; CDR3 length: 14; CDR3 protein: CSASPGTGAYEQYF; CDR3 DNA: TGCAGTGCTAGTCCCGGGACAGGAGCCTACGAGCAGTACTTC
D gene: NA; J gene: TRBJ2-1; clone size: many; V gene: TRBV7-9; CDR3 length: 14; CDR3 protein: CASSLDAGYNEQFF; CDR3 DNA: TGTGCCAGCAGCTTAGACGCTGGATACAATGAGCAGTTCTTC
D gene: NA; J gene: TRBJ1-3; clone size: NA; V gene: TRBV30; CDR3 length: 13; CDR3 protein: CAWSPYSGNTIYF; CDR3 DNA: TGTGCCTGGAGTCCCTACTCTGGAAACACCATATATTTT
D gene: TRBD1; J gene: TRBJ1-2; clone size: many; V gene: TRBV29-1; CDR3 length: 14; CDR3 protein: CSVPAGQGFYGYTF; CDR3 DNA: TGCAGCGTCCCCGCCGGACAGGGATTTTATGGCTACACCTTC
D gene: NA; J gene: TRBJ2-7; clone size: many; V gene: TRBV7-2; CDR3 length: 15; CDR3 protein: CASSSPVGQSVEQYF; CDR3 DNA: TGTGCCAGCAGCTCACCGGTCGGGCAAAGCGTCGAGCAGTACTTC
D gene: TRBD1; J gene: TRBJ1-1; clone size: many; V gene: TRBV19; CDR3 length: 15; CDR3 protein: CASSIGNRGSDEAFF; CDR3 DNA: TGTGCCAGTAGTATAGGAAACAGGGGAAGTGATGAAGCTTTCTTT
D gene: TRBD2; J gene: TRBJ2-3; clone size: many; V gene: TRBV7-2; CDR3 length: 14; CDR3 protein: CASRASGGADTQYF; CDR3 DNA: TGTGCCAGCAGAGCTAGCGGGGGGGCCGATACGCAGTATTTT
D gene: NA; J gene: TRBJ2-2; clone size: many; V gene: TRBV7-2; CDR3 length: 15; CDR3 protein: CASSFAGTQTGELFF; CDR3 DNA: TGTGCCAGCAGCTTTGCCGGGACTCAAACCGGGGAGCTGTTTTTT
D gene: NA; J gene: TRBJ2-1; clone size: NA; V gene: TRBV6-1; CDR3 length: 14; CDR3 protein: CASVPGYSYNEQFF; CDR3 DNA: TGTGCCAGCGTCCCCGGGTACTCCTACAATGAGCAGTTCTTC
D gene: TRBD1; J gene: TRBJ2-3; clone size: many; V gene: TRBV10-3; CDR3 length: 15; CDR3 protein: CAIRASGTVTDTQYF; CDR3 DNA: TGTGCCATCAGAGCCTCCGGGACAGTGACAGATACGCAGTATTTT
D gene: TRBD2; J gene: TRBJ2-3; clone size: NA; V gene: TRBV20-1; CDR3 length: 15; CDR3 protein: CSATKLAGGPDTQYF; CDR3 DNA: TGCAGTGCAACAAAGCTAGCGGGGGGCCCAGATACGCAGTATTTT
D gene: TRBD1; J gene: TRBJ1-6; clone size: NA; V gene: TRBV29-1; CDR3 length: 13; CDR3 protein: CSVRDSQNSPLHF; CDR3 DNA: TGCAGCGTGCGGGACAGTCAGAATTCACCCCTCCACTTT
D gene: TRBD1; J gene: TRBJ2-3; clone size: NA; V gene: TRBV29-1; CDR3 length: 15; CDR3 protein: CSVAQTGTGTDTQYF; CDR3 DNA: TGCAGCGTTGCACAAACCGGGACAGGGACAGATACGCAGTATTTT
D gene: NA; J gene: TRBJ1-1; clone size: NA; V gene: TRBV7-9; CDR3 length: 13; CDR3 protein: CASSSIQGSLAFF; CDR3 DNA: TGTGCCAGCAGCTCGATACAGGGATCCTTGGCTTTCTTT
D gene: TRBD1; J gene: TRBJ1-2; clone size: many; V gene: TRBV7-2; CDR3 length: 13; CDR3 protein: CASSSKGALGYTF; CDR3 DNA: TGTGCCAGCAGTTCAAAGGGGGCTCTGGGCTACACCTTC
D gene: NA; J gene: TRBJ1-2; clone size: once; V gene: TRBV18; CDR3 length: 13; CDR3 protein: CASSPMGNYGYTF; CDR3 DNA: TGTGCCAGCTCACCTATGGGAAACTATGGCTACACCTTC
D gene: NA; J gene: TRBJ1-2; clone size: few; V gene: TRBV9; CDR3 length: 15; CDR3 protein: CASSVVFPGYYGYTF; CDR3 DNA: TGTGCCAGCAGCGTAGTCTTTCCCGGGTACTATGGCTACACCTTC
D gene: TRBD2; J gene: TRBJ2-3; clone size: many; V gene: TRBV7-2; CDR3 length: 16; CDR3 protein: CASSHRGGLSTDTQYF; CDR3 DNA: TGTGCCAGCAGCCACCGCGGGGGATTGAGCACAGATACGCAGTATTTT
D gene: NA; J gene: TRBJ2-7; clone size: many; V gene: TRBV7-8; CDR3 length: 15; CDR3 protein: CASSSRAQSSYEQYF; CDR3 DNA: TGTGCCAGCAGCTCCCGGGCCCAAAGCTCCTACGAGCAGTACTTC
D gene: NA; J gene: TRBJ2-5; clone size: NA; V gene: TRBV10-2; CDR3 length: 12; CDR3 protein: CASSSSHETQYF; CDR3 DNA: TGCGCCAGCAGTTCCTCCCACGAGACCCAGTACTTC